This T cell receptor (beta chain) was profiled in a study of T cells in Graves' hyperthyroidism and ophthalmopathy. This clonotype was counted only a few times. RNA transcripts provided the source from which TCR beta CDR3 regions were amplified. TCR CDR3 underwent first-round RT-PCR with the HTBI primer set. TCRdb analysed the multiplex PCR reads with MiXCR anew, one entry per CDR3 protein. The sample yields 550,000 to 850,000 distinct CDR3 sequences, approximately 19% seen once. Germline CDR1 KGHDR, CDR2 SFDVKD. The CDR3 covers 16 residues. The V and J ends lost 4 bases and 0 bases, in that order; junction bases with no gene match: 5.

The receptor was isolated from a woman aged 45-65 years with Graves' hyperthyroidism that later progressed to Graves' ophthalmopathy. Material for sequencing was blood. V gene TRBV24-1 combines with J gene TRBJ1-5; 7 nucleotides agree with TRBD1. The CDR3 DNA sequence: TGTGCCACCAGTGAGGGACAGAGGGATAGCAATCAGCCCCAGCATTTT. It yields the protein CATSEGQRDSNQPQHF.